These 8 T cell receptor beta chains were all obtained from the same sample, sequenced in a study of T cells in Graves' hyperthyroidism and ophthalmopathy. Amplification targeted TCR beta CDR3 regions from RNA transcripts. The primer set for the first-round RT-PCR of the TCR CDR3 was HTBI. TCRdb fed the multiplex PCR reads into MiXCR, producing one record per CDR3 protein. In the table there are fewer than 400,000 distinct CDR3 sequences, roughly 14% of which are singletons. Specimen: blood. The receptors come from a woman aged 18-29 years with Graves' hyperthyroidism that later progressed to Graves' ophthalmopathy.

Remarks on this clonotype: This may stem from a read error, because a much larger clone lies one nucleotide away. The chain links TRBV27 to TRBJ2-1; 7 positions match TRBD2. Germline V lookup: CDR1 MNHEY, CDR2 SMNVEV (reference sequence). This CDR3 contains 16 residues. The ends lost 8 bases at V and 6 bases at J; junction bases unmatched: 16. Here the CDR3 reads CASGPLLARKGNEQFF. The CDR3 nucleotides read TGTGCCAGCGGTCCTTTACTAGCGAGAAAGGGCAATGAGCAGTTCTTC.

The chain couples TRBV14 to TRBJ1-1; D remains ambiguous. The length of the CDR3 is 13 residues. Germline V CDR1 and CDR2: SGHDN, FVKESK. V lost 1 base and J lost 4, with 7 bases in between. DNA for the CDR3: TGTGCCAGCAGCCAAGTTCAGAGCACTGAAGCTTTCTTT. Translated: CASSQVQSTEAFF.

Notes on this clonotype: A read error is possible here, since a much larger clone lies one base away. The CDR3 loop is CASSRGLLQYNEQSF. For the CDR3, the DNA is TGTGCCAGCAGCCGGGGACTCCTACAGTACAATGAGCAGTCCTTC. V gene TRBV7-9 combines with J gene TRBJ2-1; a possible D gene is TRBD2 (6 bases). CDR1 and CDR2 from the germline V gene are SEHNR and FQNEAQ (reference sequence). The CDR3 contains 15 residues.

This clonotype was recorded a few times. CDR3 nucleotides: TGTGCCAGCAGCTTGACACAGGGTGGGACTGAAGCTTTCTTT. It encodes CASSLTQGGTEAFF. The rearrangement uses TRBV5-4 and TRBJ1-1; the D gene is possibly TRBD1 (6 bases). Trimming took off 1 base at V and 5 bases at J, with 12 bases between the two ends. CDR3 length: 14 residues. The germline V gene encodes CDR1 SGHNT and CDR2 YYREEE (reference sequence). The variable domain in full, with the rest retrieved from reference TRBV5-4 and TRBJ1-1, is ETGVTQSPTHLIKTRGQQVTLRCSSQSGHNTVSWYQQALGQGPQFIFQYYREEENGRGNFPPRFSGLQFPNYSSELNVNALELDDSALYLCASSLTQGGTEAFFGQGTRLTVV.

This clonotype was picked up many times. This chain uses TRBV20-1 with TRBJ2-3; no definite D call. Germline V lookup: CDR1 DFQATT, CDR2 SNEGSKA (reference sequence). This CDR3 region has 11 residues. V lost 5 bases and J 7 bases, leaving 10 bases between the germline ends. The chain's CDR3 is CSAPPLHTQYF. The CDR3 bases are TGCAGTGCTCCCCCCCTACATACGCAGTATTTT.

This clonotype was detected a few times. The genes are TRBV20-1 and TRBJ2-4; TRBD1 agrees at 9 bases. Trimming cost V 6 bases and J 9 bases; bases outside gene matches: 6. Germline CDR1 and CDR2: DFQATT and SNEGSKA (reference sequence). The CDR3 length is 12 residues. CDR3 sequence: CSAGQGSLIQYF. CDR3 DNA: TGCAGTGCGGGACAGGGATCTCTCATTCAGTACTTC.

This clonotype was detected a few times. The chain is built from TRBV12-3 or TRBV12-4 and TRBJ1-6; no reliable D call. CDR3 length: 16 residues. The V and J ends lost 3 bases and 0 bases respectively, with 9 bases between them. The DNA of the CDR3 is TGTGCCAGCAGTTTGGGCTACCGCTCCTATAATTCACCCCTCCACTTT. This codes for CASSLGYRSYNSPLHF.

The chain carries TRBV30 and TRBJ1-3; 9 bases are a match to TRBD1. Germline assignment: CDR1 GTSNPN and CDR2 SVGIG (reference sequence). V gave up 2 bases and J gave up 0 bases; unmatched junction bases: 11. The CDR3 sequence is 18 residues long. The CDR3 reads CAWSPSGQGISSGNTIYF. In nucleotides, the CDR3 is TGTGCCTGGAGTCCCTCGGGACAGGGAATCAGCTCTGGAAACACCATATATTTT.